This T cell receptor (beta chain) comes out of a study of PD-L1 blockade in urothelial cancer. Study at large: Patients began atezolizumab, 1,200 mg intravenously every 3 weeks, in the mid-2010s. Among blood samples, the median T cell count was approximately 140,000.

Patients in the study were battling locally advanced or metastatic urothelial carcinoma. Per patient, between 1 and 8 samples were collected at pretreatment and on-treatment time points. The CDR3 covers 16 residues. Per the germline V gene, CDR1 is MNHNS and CDR2 is SASEGT. J lost 0 bases, V lost 3 bases, and 4 bases had no gene match. The table came from immunoSEQ multiplex PCR; TCRdb's copy has only in-frame clones and leaves some out. In the table there are 38,000 or so clones, around 82% of which are singletons. The sequenced sample was PBMCs, obtained around atezolizumab (anti-PD-L1) treatment. This receptor was identified in a man aged 60 to 75 with urothelial cancer. The gene calls are TRBV6-1 and TRBJ2-7; 11 bases map to TRBD1. CDR3 bases: TGTGCCAGCAGTGAGATGGGGACAGGGGGCTCCTACGAGCAGTACTTC. It specifies CASSEMGTGGSYEQYF.